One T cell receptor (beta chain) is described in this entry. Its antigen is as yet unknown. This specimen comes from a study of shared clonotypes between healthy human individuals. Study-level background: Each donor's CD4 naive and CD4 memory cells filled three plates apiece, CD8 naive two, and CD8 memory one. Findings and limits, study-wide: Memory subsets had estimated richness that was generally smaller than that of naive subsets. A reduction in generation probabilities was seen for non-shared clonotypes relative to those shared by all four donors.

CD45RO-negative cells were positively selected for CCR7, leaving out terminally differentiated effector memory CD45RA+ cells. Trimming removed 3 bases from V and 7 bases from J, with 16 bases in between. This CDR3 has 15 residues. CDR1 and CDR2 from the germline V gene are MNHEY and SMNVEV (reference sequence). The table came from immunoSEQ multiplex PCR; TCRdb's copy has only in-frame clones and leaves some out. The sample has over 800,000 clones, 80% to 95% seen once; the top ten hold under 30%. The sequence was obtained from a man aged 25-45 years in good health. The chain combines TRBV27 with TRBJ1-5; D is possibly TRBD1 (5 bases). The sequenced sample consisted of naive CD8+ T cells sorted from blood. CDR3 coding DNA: TGTGCCAGCAGTTTCCAGGTTGGGGGTAACCAGCCCCAGCATTTT. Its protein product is CASSFQVGGNQPQHF.